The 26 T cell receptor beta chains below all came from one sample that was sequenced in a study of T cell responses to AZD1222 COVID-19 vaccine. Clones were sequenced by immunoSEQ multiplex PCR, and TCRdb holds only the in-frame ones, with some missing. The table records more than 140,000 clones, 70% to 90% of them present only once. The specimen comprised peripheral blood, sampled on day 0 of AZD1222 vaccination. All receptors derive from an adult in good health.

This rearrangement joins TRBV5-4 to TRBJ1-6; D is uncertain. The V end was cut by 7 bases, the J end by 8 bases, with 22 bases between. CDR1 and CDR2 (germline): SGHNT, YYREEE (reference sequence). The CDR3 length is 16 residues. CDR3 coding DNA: TGTGCCAGCCAAAACGTTCGGGTAGGGTTTCATTCACCCCTCCACTTT. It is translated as CASQNVRVGFHSPLHF.

Here the CDR3 DNA reads TGTGCCAGCAGTTCAGGGGATTATAGCAATCAGCCCCAGCATTTT. Translated, it gives CASSSGDYSNQPQHF. The chain uses TRBV25-1 and TRBJ1-5; D might be TRBD1 (6 bases). The CDR3 covers 15 residues. V lost 5 bases, J lost 0 bases, and 11 bases lay in between. Looked up from germline, CDR1 is MGHDK and CDR2 is SYGVNS.

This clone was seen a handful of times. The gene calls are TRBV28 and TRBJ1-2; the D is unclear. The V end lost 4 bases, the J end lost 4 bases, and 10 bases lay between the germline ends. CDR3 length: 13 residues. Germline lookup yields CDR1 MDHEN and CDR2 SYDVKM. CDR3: CASSSGLIYGYTF. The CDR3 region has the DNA TGTGCCAGCAGTTCCGGACTGATCTATGGCTACACCTTC.

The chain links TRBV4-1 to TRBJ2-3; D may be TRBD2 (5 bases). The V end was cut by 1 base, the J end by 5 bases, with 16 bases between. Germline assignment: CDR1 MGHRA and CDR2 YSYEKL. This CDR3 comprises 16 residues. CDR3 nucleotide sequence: TGCGCCAGCAGCCAAGTACTGGGGAGAGGTAGAGATACGCAGTATTTT. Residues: CASSQVLGRGRDTQYF.

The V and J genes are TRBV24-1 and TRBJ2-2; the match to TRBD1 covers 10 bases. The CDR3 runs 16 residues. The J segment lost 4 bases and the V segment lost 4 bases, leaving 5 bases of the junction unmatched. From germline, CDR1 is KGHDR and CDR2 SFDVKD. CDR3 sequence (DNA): TGTGCCACCAGTGACCCCCGGGACAGGGGCACCGGGGAGCTGTTTTTT. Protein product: CATSDPRDRGTGELFF.

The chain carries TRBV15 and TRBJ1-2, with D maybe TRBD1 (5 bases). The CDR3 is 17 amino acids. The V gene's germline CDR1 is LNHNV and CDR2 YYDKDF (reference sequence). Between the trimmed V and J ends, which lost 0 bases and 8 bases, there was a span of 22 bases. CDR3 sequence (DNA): TGTGCCACCAGCAGAGATGTCAGAACAGGCCCAGAGAGGGGCTACACCTTC. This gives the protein CATSRDVRTGPERGYTF.

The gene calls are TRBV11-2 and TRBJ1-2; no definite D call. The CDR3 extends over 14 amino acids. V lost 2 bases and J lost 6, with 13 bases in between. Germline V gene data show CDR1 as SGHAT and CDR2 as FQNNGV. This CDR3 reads CASSLLGGGDGYTF. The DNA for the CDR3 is TGTGCCAGCAGCTTATTGGGCGGAGGCGATGGCTACACCTTC.

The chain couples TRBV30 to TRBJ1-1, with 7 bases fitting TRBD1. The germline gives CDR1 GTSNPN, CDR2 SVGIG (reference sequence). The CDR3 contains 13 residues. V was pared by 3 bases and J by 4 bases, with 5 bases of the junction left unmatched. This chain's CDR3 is CAWSRTGSTEAFF. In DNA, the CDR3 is TGTGCCTGGAGCCGGACAGGCTCCACTGAAGCTTTCTTT. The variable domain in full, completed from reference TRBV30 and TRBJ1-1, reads SQTIHQWPATLVQPVGSPLSLECTVEGTSNPNLYWYRQAAGRGLQLLFYSVGIGQISSEVPQNLSASRPQDRQFILSSKKLLLSDSGFYLCAWSRTGSTEAFFGQGTRLTVV.

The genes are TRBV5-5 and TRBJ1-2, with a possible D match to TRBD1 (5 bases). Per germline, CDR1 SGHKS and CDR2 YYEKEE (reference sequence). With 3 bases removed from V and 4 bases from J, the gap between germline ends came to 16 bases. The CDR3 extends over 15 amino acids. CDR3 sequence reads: CASSWDVRTGYGYTF. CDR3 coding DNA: TGTGCCAGCAGCTGGGACGTACGGACGGGCTATGGCTACACCTTC. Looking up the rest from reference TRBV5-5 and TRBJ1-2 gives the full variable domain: DAGVTQSPTHLIKTRGQQVTLRCSPISGHKSVSWYQQVLGQGPQFIFQYYEKEERGRGNFPDRFSARQFPNYSSELNVNALLLGDSALYLCASSWDVRTGYGYTFGSGTRLTVV.

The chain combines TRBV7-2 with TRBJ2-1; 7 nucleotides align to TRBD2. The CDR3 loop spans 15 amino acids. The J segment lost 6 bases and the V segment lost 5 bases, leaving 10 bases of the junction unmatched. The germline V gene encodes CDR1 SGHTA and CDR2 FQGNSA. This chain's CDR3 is CASSPGGRIGNEQFF. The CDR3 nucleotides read TGTGCCAGCAGCCCCGGCGGGAGAATTGGCAATGAGCAGTTCTTC. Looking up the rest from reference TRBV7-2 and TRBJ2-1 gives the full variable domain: GAGVSQSPSNKVTEKGKDVELRCDPISGHTALYWYRQSLGQGLEFLIYFQGNSAPDKSGLPSDRFSAERTGGSVSTLTIQRTQQEDSAVYLCASSPGGRIGNEQFFGPGTRLTVL.

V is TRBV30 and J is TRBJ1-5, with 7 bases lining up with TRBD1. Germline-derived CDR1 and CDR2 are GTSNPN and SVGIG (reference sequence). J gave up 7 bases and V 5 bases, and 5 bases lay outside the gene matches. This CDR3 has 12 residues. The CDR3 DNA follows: TGTGCCTGGGACAGGGCGGGACAGCCCCAGCATTTT. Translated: CAWDRAGQPQHF.

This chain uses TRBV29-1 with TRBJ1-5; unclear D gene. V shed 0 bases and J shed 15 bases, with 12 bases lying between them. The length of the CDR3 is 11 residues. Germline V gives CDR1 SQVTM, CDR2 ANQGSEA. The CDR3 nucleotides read TGCAGCGTTGAAGATCGGGCCACGCGGCATTTT. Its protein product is CSVEDRATRHF. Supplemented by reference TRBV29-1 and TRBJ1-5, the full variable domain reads SAVISQKPSRDICQRGTSLTIQCQVDSQVTMMFWYRQQPGQSLTLIATANQGSEATYESGFVIDKFPISRPNLTFSTLTVSNMSPEDSSIYLCSVEDRATRHFGDGTRLSIL.

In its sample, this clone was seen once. The CDR3 DNA sequence: TGTGCCAGCAGCTTGGTTGGCAGGGGGCGGACCGGGGAGCTGTTTTTT. Translating it yields CASSLVGRGRTGELFF. The chain is built from TRBV5-6 and TRBJ2-2; 8 nucleotides line up with TRBD1. The length of the CDR3 is 16 residues. V was pared by 0 bases and J by 5 bases, with 6 bases of the junction left unmatched. The germline gives CDR1 SGHDT, CDR2 YYEEEE. The variable domain in full, completed from reference TRBV5-6 and TRBJ2-2, reads DAGVTQSPTHLIKTRGQQVTLRCSPKSGHDTVSWYQQALGQGPQFIFQYYEEEERQRGNFPDRFSGHQFPNYSSELNVNALLLGDSALYLCASSLVGRGRTGELFFGEGSRLTVL.

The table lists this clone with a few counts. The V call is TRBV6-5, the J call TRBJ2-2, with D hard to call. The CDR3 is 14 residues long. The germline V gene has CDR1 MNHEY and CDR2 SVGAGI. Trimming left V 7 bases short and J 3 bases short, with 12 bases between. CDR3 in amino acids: CASTRVWDTGELFF. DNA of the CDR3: TGTGCCAGCACTCGGGTTTGGGACACCGGGGAGCTGTTTTTT.

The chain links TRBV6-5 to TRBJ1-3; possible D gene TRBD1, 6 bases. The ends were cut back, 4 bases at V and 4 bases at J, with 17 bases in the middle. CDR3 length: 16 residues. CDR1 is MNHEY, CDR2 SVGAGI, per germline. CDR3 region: CASSSPDRDPGNTIYF. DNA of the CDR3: TGTGCCAGCAGTTCCCCGGACAGAGATCCCGGAAACACCATATATTTT.

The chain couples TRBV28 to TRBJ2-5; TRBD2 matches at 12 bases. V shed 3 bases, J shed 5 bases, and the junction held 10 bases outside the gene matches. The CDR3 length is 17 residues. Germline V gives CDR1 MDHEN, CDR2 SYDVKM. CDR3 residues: CASSLTSGGTVVETQYF. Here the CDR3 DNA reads TGTGCCAGCAGTTTGACTAGCGGGGGAACGGTCGTGGAGACCCAGTACTTC. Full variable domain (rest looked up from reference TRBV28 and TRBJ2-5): DVKVTQSSRYLVKRTGEKVFLECVQDMDHENMFWYRQDPGLGLRLIYFSYDVKMKEKGDIPEGYSVSREKKERFSLILESASTNQTSMYLCASSLTSGGTVVETQYFGPGTRLLVL.

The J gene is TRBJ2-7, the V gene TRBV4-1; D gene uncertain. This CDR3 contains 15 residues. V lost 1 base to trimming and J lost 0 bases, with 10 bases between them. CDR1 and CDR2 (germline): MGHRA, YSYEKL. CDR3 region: CASSQAAASSYEQYF. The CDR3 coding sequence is TGCGCCAGCAGCCAAGCGGCGGCCTCCTCCTACGAGCAGTACTTC.

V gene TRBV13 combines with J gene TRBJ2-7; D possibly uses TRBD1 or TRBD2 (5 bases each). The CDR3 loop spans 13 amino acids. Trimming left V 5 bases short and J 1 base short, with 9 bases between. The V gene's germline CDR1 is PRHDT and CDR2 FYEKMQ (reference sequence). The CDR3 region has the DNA TGTGCCAGCAGCCAGGGACGGTCCTACGAGCAGTACTTC. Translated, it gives CASSQGRSYEQYF. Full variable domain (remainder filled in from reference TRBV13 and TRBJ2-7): AAGVIQSPRHLIKEKRETATLKCYPIPRHDTVYWYQQGPGQDPQFLISFYEKMQSDKGSIPDRFSAQQFSDYHSELNMSSLELGDSALYFCASSQGRSYEQYFGPGTRLTVT.

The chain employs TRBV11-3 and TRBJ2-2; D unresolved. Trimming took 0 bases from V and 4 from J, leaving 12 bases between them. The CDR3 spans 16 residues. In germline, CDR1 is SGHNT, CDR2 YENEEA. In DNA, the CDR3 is TGTGCCAGCAGCTTAGATGGGGTTTGGGGCACCGGGGAGCTGTTTTTT. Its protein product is CASSLDGVWGTGELFF.

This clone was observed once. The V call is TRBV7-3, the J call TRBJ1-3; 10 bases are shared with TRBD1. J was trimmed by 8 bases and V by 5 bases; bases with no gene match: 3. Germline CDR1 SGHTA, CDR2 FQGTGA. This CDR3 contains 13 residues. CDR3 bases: TGTGCCAGCAGCCAAGGACAGGGGGACACCATATATTTT. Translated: CASSQGQGDTIYF.

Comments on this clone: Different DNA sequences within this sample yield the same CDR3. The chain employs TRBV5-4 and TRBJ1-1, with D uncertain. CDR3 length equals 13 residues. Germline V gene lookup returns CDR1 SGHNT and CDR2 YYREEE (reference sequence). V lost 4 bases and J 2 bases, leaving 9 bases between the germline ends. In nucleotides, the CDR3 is TGTGCCAGCAGCCCCCGACAAAACACTGAAGCTTTCTTT. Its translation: CASSPRQNTEAFF.

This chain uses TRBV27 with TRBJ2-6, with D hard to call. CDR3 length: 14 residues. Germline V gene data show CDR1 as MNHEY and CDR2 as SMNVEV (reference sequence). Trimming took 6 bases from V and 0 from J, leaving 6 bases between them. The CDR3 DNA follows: TGTGCCAGCAGCCCGGGCTCTGGGGCCAACGTCCTGACTTTC. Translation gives CASSPGSGANVLTF.

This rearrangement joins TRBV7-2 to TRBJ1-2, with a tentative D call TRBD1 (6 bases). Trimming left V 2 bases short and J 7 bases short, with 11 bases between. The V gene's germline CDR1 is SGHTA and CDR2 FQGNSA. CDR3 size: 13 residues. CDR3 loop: CASSLIGGIGYTF. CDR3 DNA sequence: TGTGCCAGCAGCTTAATAGGGGGAATTGGCTACACCTTC.

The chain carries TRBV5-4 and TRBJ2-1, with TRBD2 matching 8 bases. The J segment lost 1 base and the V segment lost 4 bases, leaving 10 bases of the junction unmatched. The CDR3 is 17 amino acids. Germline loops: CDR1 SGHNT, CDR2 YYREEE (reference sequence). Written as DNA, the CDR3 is TGTGCCAGCAGCCATCCGGGGGGGGGCTGGTCCTACAATGAGCAGTTCTTC. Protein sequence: CASSHPGGGWSYNEQFF. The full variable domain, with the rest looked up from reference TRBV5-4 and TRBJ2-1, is ETGVTQSPTHLIKTRGQQVTLRCSSQSGHNTVSWYQQALGQGPQFIFQYYREEENGRGNFPPRFSGLQFPNYSSELNVNALELDDSALYLCASSHPGGGWSYNEQFFGPGTRLTVL.

The CDR3 region has the DNA TGTGCCAGCAGCGTAGAGGTGGGACTAGTGGACACCGGGGAGCTGTTTTTT. Its protein is CASSVEVGLVDTGELFF. The chain recombines TRBV9 with TRBJ2-2, with 8 bases lining up with TRBD2. The CDR3 is 17 amino acids. Germline CDR1 is SGDLS and CDR2 is YYNGEE. The junction had 7 bases not matched to a gene; V was cut back by 0 bases and J by 3 bases.

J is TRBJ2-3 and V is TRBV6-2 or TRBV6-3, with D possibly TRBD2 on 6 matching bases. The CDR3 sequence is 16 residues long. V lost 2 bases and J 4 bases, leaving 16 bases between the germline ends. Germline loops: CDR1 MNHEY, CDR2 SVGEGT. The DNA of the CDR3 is TGTGCCAGCAGTTACGCGGCTAGGAGGGGCCCAGATACGCAGTATTTT. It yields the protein CASSYAARRGPDTQYF.